Each of the 25 T cell receptor beta chains below was sequenced from the same sample in a study of cytomegalovirus exposure and HLA in healthy donors (dated by TCRdb to about 2017). Library generation was performed with the immunoSEQ multiplex PCR assay. The multiplex PCR relied on a mix of 60 forward primers for TCR Vbeta segments and 13 reverse primers for TCR Jbeta segments. TCRdb carries this immuneACCESS record with in-frame sequences only. Its versions omit some clonotypes, under half of them owing to an unresolved V gene in the studies checked, with the rest unexplained. This sample lists approximately 220,000 clones; roughly 83% were detected once. The top ten clones comprise 0.71% of the sample. The sequencing sample was made of PBMCs. The origin of the receptors is a boy aged 2-15 years in good health and CMV-seronegative.

The chain combines TRBV20-1 with TRBJ2-2; tentative D call: TRBD1 (5 bases). V was cut by 6 bases and J by 8 bases, with 10 bases left in between. Germline V CDR1 and CDR2: DFQATT, SNEGSKA (reference sequence). The CDR3 is made up of 11 amino acids. The CDR3 is CSAAGLGELFF. The CDR3 nucleotides are TGCAGTGCGGCAGGGTTAGGGGAGCTGTTTTTT.

In this sample, this clone turned up a few times. The V gene is TRBV6-5, the J gene TRBJ1-1; D is undetermined. The germline V and J ends were trimmed by 4 bases and 11 bases, with 17 bases remaining between them. The CDR3 sequence is 13 residues long. Germline CDR1 reads MNHEY; CDR2 reads SVGAGI. This CDR3 is CASSSWVGGEAFF. The CDR3 DNA is TGTGCCAGCAGTTCGTGGGTCGGTGGAGAGGCTTTCTTT.

V usage is TRBV9 and J usage is TRBJ2-5; D uncertain. This CDR3 contains 15 residues. Looked up from germline, CDR1 is SGDLS and CDR2 is YYNGEE. Trimming took off 0 bases at V and 1 base at J, with 10 bases between the two ends. CDR3 loop: CASSVGPRLQETQYF. The CDR3 DNA follows: TGTGCCAGCAGCGTAGGACCCCGACTCCAAGAGACCCAGTACTTC.

The chain carries TRBV11-3 and TRBJ1-1; 7 bases match TRBD1. J was trimmed by 3 bases and V by 0 bases; bases with no gene match: 4. The CDR3 loop spans 15 amino acids. Germline V gene lookup returns CDR1 SGHNT and CDR2 YENEEA. The CDR3 loop reads CASSLDSRGDTEAFF. CDR3 sequence (DNA): TGTGCCAGCAGCTTAGACTCCAGGGGGGACACTGAAGCTTTCTTT.

The rearrangement links TRBV2 to TRBJ1-4; D is ambiguous. Trimming stripped 5 bases from V and 8 bases from J, with 12 bases between. Germline CDR1 is SNHLY and CDR2 is FYNNEI. The CDR3 loop spans 13 amino acids. This CDR3 reads CASSWPTEEKLFF. DNA of the CDR3: TGTGCCAGCAGTTGGCCCACGGAGGAAAAACTGTTTTTT.

The rearrangement uses TRBV5-6 and TRBJ2-1; 7 bases agree with TRBD2. V lost 1 base, J lost 9 bases, and 4 bases stayed unmatched. CDR3 size: 13 residues. CDR1 SGHDT and CDR2 YYEEEE come from the germline V gene. The CDR3, as DNA: TGTGCCAGCAGCTTGTCCGGGAGGATTGAGCAGTTCTTC. It encodes CASSLSGRIEQFF.

The rearrangement joins TRBV11-3 to TRBJ2-4; perhaps TRBD2 as D (5 bases). Germline assignment: CDR1 SGHNT and CDR2 YENEEA. V was shortened by 9 bases and J by 0 bases, with 9 bases between the two germline ends. CDR3 length: 13 residues. As DNA, the CDR3 is TGTGCCAGGACGGGGTTAGCCAAAAACATTCAGTACTTC. Translating gives CARTGLAKNIQYF.

This chain uses TRBV10-2 with TRBJ2-1; D may be TRBD2 (6 bases). V lost 3 bases, J lost 0 bases, and 12 bases lay in between. The CDR3 runs to 16 residues. Germline V gene data show CDR1 as WSHSY and CDR2 as SAAADI. This CDR3 reads CASSEGGESSYNEQFF. CDR3 nucleotides: TGCGCCAGCAGTGAAGGAGGGGAAAGCTCCTACAATGAGCAGTTCTTC.

In DNA, the CDR3 is TGTGCCAGCAGCCAAACTAAAATAGAGCAGTACTTC. This encodes CASSQTKIEQYF. The chain carries TRBV14 and TRBJ2-7; D not certain. Germline CDR1 SGHDN, CDR2 FVKESK. V was pared by 2 bases and J by 7 bases, with 9 bases between. CDR3 length: 12 residues.

The chain carries TRBV7-6 and TRBJ2-7; the match to TRBD2 covers 10 bases. V shed 4 bases, J shed 0 bases, and the junction held 3 bases outside the gene matches. Per germline, CDR1 SGHVS and CDR2 FNYEAQ. This CDR3 comprises 15 residues. CDR3 amino acids: CASSWSGGDSYEQYF. CDR3 coding DNA: TGTGCCAGCAGCTGGAGCGGGGGGGACTCCTACGAGCAGTACTTC. The variable domain in full, with the rest retrieved from reference TRBV7-6 and TRBJ2-7, is GAGVSQSPRYKVTKRGQDVALRCDPISGHVSLYWYRQALGQGPEFLTYFNYEAQQDKSGLPNDRFSAERPEGSISTLTIQRTEQRDSAMYRCASSWSGGDSYEQYFGPGTRLTVT.

On this clone: Distinct nucleotide sequences in the sample also encode this CDR3. The V and J genes are TRBV5-1 and TRBJ2-3; the match to TRBD2 covers 10 bases. J gave up 6 bases and V 3 bases, and 7 bases lay outside the gene matches. This CDR3 spans 15 amino acids. The germline V gene has CDR1 SGHRS and CDR2 YFSETQ. CDR3 sequence: CASSSSGGAGDTQYF. CDR3 nucleotide sequence: TGCGCCAGCAGCTCCAGCGGGGGGGCGGGGGATACGCAGTATTTT.

The J gene is TRBJ2-5, the V gene TRBV5-6; 10 bases map to TRBD2. The CDR3 extends over 17 amino acids. J was trimmed by 4 bases and V by 3 bases; bases with no gene match: 12. Looked up from germline, CDR1 is SGHDT and CDR2 is YYEEEE. The CDR3 DNA is TGTGCCAGCAGCTCGAGGACACTGAGCGGGAGGGGAGAGACCCAGTACTTC. Its translation: CASSSRTLSGRGETQYF.

This chain links TRBV5-6 with TRBJ2-5; a possible D gene is TRBD2 (6 bases). V was trimmed by 0 bases and J by 3 bases, leaving 9 bases between them. The V gene's germline CDR1 is SGHDT and CDR2 YYEEEE. The CDR3 is made up of 14 amino acids. This CDR3 reads CASSLGGNEETQYF. DNA of the CDR3: TGTGCCAGCAGCTTGGGCGGGAACGAAGAGACCCAGTACTTC.

The chain uses TRBV29-1 and TRBJ1-2; no reliable D call. V was pared by 6 bases and J by 2 bases, with 16 bases between. Per the germline V gene, CDR1 is SQVTM and CDR2 is ANQGSEA. The CDR3 is 14 amino acids. The CDR3 DNA is TGCAGCGTAAAGGGAGGAGAAGTCAACTATGGCTACACCTTC. Translated: CSVKGGEVNYGYTF. Full variable domain (remainder filled in from reference TRBV29-1 and TRBJ1-2): SAVISQKPSRDICQRGTSLTIQCQVDSQVTMMFWYRQQPGQSLTLIATANQGSEATYESGFVIDKFPISRPNLTFSTLTVSNMSPEDSSIYLCSVKGGEVNYGYTFGSGTRLTVV.

This clone occurred once. This chain connects TRBV30 to TRBJ2-7; 7 nucleotides line up with TRBD2. V lost 4 bases and J lost 6; bases outside the gene matches: 15. Germline CDR1 GTSNPN, CDR2 SVGIG (reference sequence). The CDR3 sequence is 15 residues long. CDR3 in DNA: TGTGCCTGGATGAGTGGGTCGGGAGGTTTGGGCGAGCAGTACTTC. Translated: CAWMSGSGGLGEQYF.

The V and J genes are TRBV7-3 and TRBJ2-6, with TRBD1 matching over 8 bases. The V and J ends lost 5 bases and 3 bases, in that order; junction bases with no gene match: 6. From germline, CDR1 is SGHTA and CDR2 FQGTGA. This CDR3 spans 16 amino acids. The CDR3 region is CASSPGGTGGANVLTF. The CDR3 DNA sequence: TGTGCCAGCAGCCCAGGGGGGACAGGTGGGGCCAACGTCCTGACTTTC.

In its sample, this clone was seen a few times. The chain recombines TRBV4-1 with TRBJ2-1; 10 bases match TRBD2. The CDR3 is made up of 16 amino acids. V lost 0 bases to trimming and J lost 3 bases; unmatched junction nucleotides: 2. The germline V gene has CDR1 MGHRA and CDR2 YSYEKL. The CDR3 nucleotides read TGCGCCAGCAGCCAAGATGCTAGCGGGGGCTACAATGAGCAGTTCTTC. This encodes CASSQDASGGYNEQFF.

The CDR3 DNA reads as TGTGCCAGCAGCTCGACTAGCGGGGGGGTGGATGAGCAGTTCTTC. Protein product: CASSSTSGGVDEQFF. The V and J genes are TRBV7-9 and TRBJ2-1, with 14 bases matching TRBD2. Germline V gene data show CDR1 as SEHNR and CDR2 as FQNEAQ (reference sequence). This CDR3 comprises 15 residues. V dropped 4 bases and J dropped 8; count of bases not matched to a gene: 4.

The rearrangement joins TRBV4-1 to TRBJ2-3; maybe TRBD2 (5 bases). Germline V gene data show CDR1 as MGHRA and CDR2 as YSYEKL. This CDR3 has 12 residues. V lost 3 bases, J lost 8 bases, and 9 bases lay in between. The CDR3 DNA reads TGCGCCAGCAGCCAGGAACGGGGTACGCAGTATTTT. Translating gives CASSQERGTQYF.

The chain joins TRBV4-2 to TRBJ2-1, with TRBD1 identical over 12 bases. Per the germline V gene, CDR1 is LGHNA and CDR2 is YNFKEQ. Losses at the gene ends were 0 bases for V and 5 bases for J; bases not matched to a gene: 5. This CDR3 is 17 amino acids long. CDR3 coding DNA: TGTGCCAGCAGCCAAGATGGGGACAGGGGGCCCGACAATGAGCAGTTCTTC. This codes for CASSQDGDRGPDNEQFF.

This clone appeared a single time. The V gene is TRBV5-4, the J gene TRBJ2-5, with TRBD2 identical over 8 bases. This CDR3 spans 13 amino acids. CDR1 SGHNT and CDR2 YYREEE come from the germline V gene (reference sequence). The ends lost 4 bases at V and 4 bases at J; junction bases unmatched: 3. Here the CDR3 reads CASSPTSVETQYF. Written as DNA, the CDR3 is TGTGCCAGCAGCCCGACTAGCGTAGAGACCCAGTACTTC.

The chain has TRBV4-1 and TRBJ2-7; D possibly corresponds to TRBD2 (5 bases). The germline V gene has CDR1 MGHRA and CDR2 YSYEKL. The length of the CDR3 is 15 residues. V was cut by 2 bases and J by 3 bases, with 14 bases left in between. The CDR3 loop is CASSQLEGGLYEQYF. In DNA form, the CDR3 reads TGCGCCAGCAGCCAACTCGAGGGCGGGCTCTACGAGCAGTACTTC.

This clone was seen just once. V gene TRBV15 combines with J gene TRBJ2-7, with a weak D call TRBD2 (6 bases). Trimming removed 0 bases at V and 4 bases at J, with 16 bases between. The CDR3 runs 16 residues. CDR1 is LNHNV, CDR2 YYDKDF, per germline (reference sequence). The CDR3 loop reads CATSREGRLDLYEQYF. Written as DNA, the CDR3 is TGTGCCACCAGCAGAGAGGGGCGACTAGACCTTTACGAGCAGTACTTC.

The chain joins TRBV19 to TRBJ1-1; possibly TRBD1 for D (6 bases). The V and J ends lost 3 bases and 0 bases respectively, with 14 bases between them. The CDR3 has 16 residues. Per the germline V gene, CDR1 is LNHDA and CDR2 is SQIVND (reference sequence). The CDR3 protein is CASSMWQGNMNTEAFF. The CDR3 coding sequence is TGTGCCAGTAGTATGTGGCAGGGGAACATGAACACTGAAGCTTTCTTT.

V is TRBV7-9 and J is TRBJ2-3; 8 positions match TRBD1. J was trimmed by 3 bases and V by 4 bases; bases with no gene match: 9. This CDR3 is built from 16 residues. Germline V gives CDR1 SEHNR, CDR2 FQNEAQ (reference sequence). CDR3 in amino acids: CASSWDRRRGTDTQYF. The CDR3 bases are TGTGCCAGCAGCTGGGACAGGCGGCGGGGTACAGATACGCAGTATTTT. The full variable domain, its missing parts supplied by reference TRBV7-9 and TRBJ2-3, is DTGVSQNPRHKITKRGQNVTFRCDPISEHNRLYWYRQTLGQGPEFLTYFQNEAQLEKSRLLSDRFSAERPKGSFSTLEIQRTEQGDSAMYLCASSWDRRRGTDTQYFGPGTRLTVL.